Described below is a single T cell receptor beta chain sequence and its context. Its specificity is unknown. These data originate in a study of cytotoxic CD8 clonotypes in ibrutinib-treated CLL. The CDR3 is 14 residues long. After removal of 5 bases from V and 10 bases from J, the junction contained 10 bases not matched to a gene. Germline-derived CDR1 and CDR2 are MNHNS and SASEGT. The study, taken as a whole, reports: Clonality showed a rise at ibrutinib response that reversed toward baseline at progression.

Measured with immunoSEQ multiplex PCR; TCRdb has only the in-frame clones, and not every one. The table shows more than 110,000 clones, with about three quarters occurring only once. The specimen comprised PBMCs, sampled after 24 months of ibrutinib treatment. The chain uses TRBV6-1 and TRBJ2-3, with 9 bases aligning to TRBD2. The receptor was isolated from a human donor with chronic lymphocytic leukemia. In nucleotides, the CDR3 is TGTGCCAGCAGTCCGGGACTAGCCGGTCGGGCGCAGTATTTT. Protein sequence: CASSPGLAGRAQYF.